Presented here are 12 T cell receptor beta chains from one specimen sequenced in a study of cytomegalovirus exposure and HLA in healthy donors. 60 Vbeta and 13 Jbeta primers were used in PCR. The protocol was immunoSEQ multiplex PCR, while the TCRdb copy is restricted to in-frame clones and leaves out a portion. The sample consists of approximately 130,000 clones, more than 75% of them appearing once. The sequenced sample consisted of PBMCs. The receptors stem from a woman between 50 and 59 years old in good health and CMV-seropositive.

The chain carries TRBV15 and TRBJ1-4; TRBD1 aligns across 10 bases. The V segment lost 1 base and the J segment 8 bases; nucleotides outside the gene matches: 4. From germline, CDR1 is LNHNV and CDR2 YYDKDF (reference sequence). This CDR3 comprises 15 residues. The CDR3 DNA is TGTGCCACCAGCAGAGGTGGGACAGGGGAGGAAAAACTGTTTTTT. Translation: CATSRGGTGEEKLFF.

This clone is a singleton in its sample. The chain couples TRBV5-1 to TRBJ1-5; D unclear. From germline, CDR1 is SGHRS and CDR2 YFSETQ. The CDR3 extends over 15 amino acids. The V gene lost 4 bases and the J gene lost 0 bases, with 11 bases spanning the gap. The CDR3 DNA reads TGCGCCAGCAGCCTGGGAGATTATAGCAATCAGCCCCAGCATTTT. As protein: CASSLGDYSNQPQHF.

The chain is built from TRBV28 and TRBJ1-1; TRBD1 might be the D (6 bases). The germline CDR1 and CDR2 sequences are MDHEN and SYDVKM. Between the trimmed V and J ends, which lost 5 bases and 1 base, there was a span of 11 bases. This CDR3 comprises 14 residues. CDR3 coding DNA: TGTGCCAGCAGTGGACCGGGACAGAACACTGAAGCTTTCTTT. It is translated as CASSGPGQNTEAFF.

As regards this clone: At one end the junction does not follow the germline gene, possibly because of a read error. The genes are TRBV5-1 and TRBJ1-3, with D possibly TRBD1 on 5 matching bases. In germline, CDR1 is SGHRS, CDR2 YFSETQ. The CDR3 is made up of 17 amino acids. This chain's CDR3 is CASRLGPDLYSGNTIYF. As DNA, the CDR3 is TGCGCCAGCAGGTTGGGACCCGACTTATACTCTGGAAACACCATATATTTT.

This clone was picked up one time. The CDR3 spells CASNQGSGNTIYF. For the CDR3, the DNA is TGTGCCAGCAACCAGGGGTCCGGAAACACCATATATTTT. The chain employs TRBV28 and TRBJ1-3; perhaps TRBD1 as D (6 bases). V gave up 7 bases and J gave up 4 bases, with 11 bases separating them. The CDR3 is 13 amino acids. The germline gives CDR1 MDHEN, CDR2 SYDVKM.

The chain carries TRBV30 and TRBJ2-3; 8 bases fit TRBD2. With 2 bases clipped from V and 6 bases from J, the junction kept 4 bases outside the gene matches. Germline CDR1 and CDR2: GTSNPN and SVGIG (reference sequence). CDR3 length equals 13 residues. CDR3 coding DNA: TGTGCCTGGAGTCAGCGGGAGCGGGATACGCAGTATTTT. As protein: CAWSQRERDTQYF.

This clone has just a few counts. The rearrangement uses TRBV7-2 and TRBJ2-7; the D gene is possibly TRBD1 (5 bases). V gave up 3 bases and J gave up 4 bases, with 7 bases separating them. From germline, CDR1 is SGHTA and CDR2 FQGNSA. The CDR3 has 12 amino acids. The CDR3 is CASSLTAYEQYF. The DNA for the CDR3 is TGTGCCAGCAGCTTGACAGCTTACGAGCAGTACTTC.

The chain employs TRBV15 and TRBJ1-2; 12 nucleotides line up with TRBD1. The CDR3 totals 19 residues. Germline CDR1 LNHNV, CDR2 YYDKDF (reference sequence). The junction had 13 bases not matched to a gene; V was cut back by 5 bases and J by 0 bases. The CDR3, as DNA: TGTGCCACCAGCCGCGGGACAGGGGGCCTTGTGGGCGCTAACTATGGCTACACCTTC. Translated: CATSRGTGGLVGANYGYTF.

The J gene is TRBJ2-3, the V gene TRBV5-4, with 7 positions matching TRBD1. CDR1 and CDR2 from the germline V gene are SGHNT and YYREEE (reference sequence). This CDR3 comprises 15 residues. Trimming removed 4 bases from V and 1 base from J; junction bases left unmatched: 6. The CDR3 sequence: CASSAPGQRTDTQYF. CDR3 nucleotides: TGTGCCAGCAGCGCCCCGGGACAGCGCACAGATACGCAGTATTTT.

The J gene is TRBJ2-7, the V gene TRBV5-8, with TRBD2 identical over 8 bases. J was trimmed by 3 bases and V by 5 bases; bases with no gene match: 7. The CDR3 runs to 14 residues. Germline V gene data show CDR1 as SGHTS and CDR2 as YDEGEE. The CDR3 loop is CASSSPGLVYEQYF. CDR3 coding DNA: TGTGCCAGCAGTTCCCCGGGACTAGTCTACGAGCAGTACTTC.

The chain joins TRBV29-1 to TRBJ2-1; 9 bases line up with TRBD1. CDR3 size: 15 residues. V trimming: 4 bases; J trimming: 8 bases; junction bases outside the gene matches: 12. CDR1 and CDR2 from the germline V gene are SQVTM and ANQGSEA. CDR3 sequence reads: CSVAGQGRLRDEQFF. CDR3 DNA sequence: TGCAGCGTTGCTGGACAGGGGCGTCTACGGGATGAGCAGTTCTTC.

The V gene is TRBV9, the J gene TRBJ2-1, with 7 bases aligning to TRBD2. Germline V lookup: CDR1 SGDLS, CDR2 YYNGEE. With V trimmed by 3 bases and J by 0 bases, 6 bases remained unmatched. The CDR3 totals 16 residues. This chain's CDR3 is CASSELALSSYNEQFF. The CDR3 DNA follows: TGTGCCAGCAGCGAACTAGCGCTGAGCTCCTACAATGAGCAGTTCTTC.